A selection of T cell receptor beta chains follows, all from one sample in a study of blood T cell repertoires in COVID-19. Generated by immunoSEQ multiplex PCR, the TCRdb table keeps only in-frame clones and is missing some. The sample lists some 190,000 clones, 70% to 90% occurring once. Sequenced input: peripheral blood. Receptors originate from an elderly woman with acute or convalescent COVID-19. Both conserved end residues are part of each CDR3. D genes are given only for firm matches. The size entry is marked missing in some rows and otherwise reads once, few, many or a size class.

>.|TRBD1|TRBJ2-5|TRBV29-1
TGCAGCGGGGGACAGTTCCAACAAGAGACCCAGTACTTC
CSGGQFQQETQYF
>.|.|TRBJ1-6|TRBV6-1
TGTGCCAGCAGTGACAGGGGTAGGGGAAATTCACCCCTCCACTTT
CASSDRGRGNSPLHF
>.|.|TRBJ1-1|TRBV7-2
TGTGCCAGCAGCCCCCGACTTGTCTCCTGGACTGAAGCTTTCTTT
CASSPRLVSWTEAFF
>.|.|TRBJ1-5|TRBV7-9
TGTGCCAGCAGCTTCAACCCCCCCGCGGATCAGCCCCAGCATTTT
CASSFNPPADQPQHF
>.|TRBD1|TRBJ2-7|TRBV25-1
TGTGCCAGCAGTGTAGGTAAGGGACAGGGGGCGCGAGAGCAGTACTTC
CASSVGKGQGAREQYF
>.|TRBD1|TRBJ2-4|TRBV5-5
TGTGCCAGCAGCTCGACAGGGGGCTGGAACATTCAGTACTTC
CASSSTGGWNIQYF
>.|.|TRBJ2-3|TRBV5-5
TGTGCCAGCAGCCCACAGGTTAGCACAGATACGCAGTATTTT
CASSPQVSTDTQYF
>.|TRBD1|TRBJ1-2|TRBV23-1
TGCGCCAGCAGTCAATCTGTCTGGACAGGGGTCTGTGGCTACACCTTC
CASSQSVWTGVCGYTF
>.|.|TRBJ1-5|TRBV6-5
TGTGCCAGCAGCCCGTGGCGAGGGGGGGGGCCCCAGCATTTT
CASSPWRGGGPQHF
>.|.|TRBJ1-1|TRBV7-2
TGTGCCAGCAAGACAGGACAGTTAAACACTGAAGCTTTCTTT
CASKTGQLNTEAFF
>.|TRBD1|TRBJ1-1|TRBV6-5
TGTGCCAGCAGCACGTTCACAGGGGGCACTGAAGCTTTCTTT
CASSTFTGGTEAFF
>.|TRBD1|TRBJ2-7|TRBV29-1
TGCAGCGTGGGGGCCGGGACAGGGACCTACGAGCAGTACTTC
CSVGAGTGTYEQYF
>.|.|TRBJ1-1|TRBV11-2
TGTGCCAGCAGCGCACTGTGGACTTCGAACACTGAAGCTTTCTTT
CASSALWTSNTEAFF
>.|.|TRBJ1-1|TRBV3-1/TRBV3-2
TGTGCCAGCAGCCCCCGGGACTTTAGGACTGAAGCTTTCTTT
CASSPRDFRTEAFF
>.|TRBD1|TRBJ1-2|TRBV3-1/TRBV3-2
TGTGCCAGCAGCCAAGTGGGACAGGGAAGAGACGGCTACACCTTC
CASSQVGQGRDGYTF
>.|TRBD2|TRBJ2-5|TRBV6-2/TRBV6-3
TGTGCCAGCAGTTACGACCGGGGGGTCCCGCGGGAGGGCCAACCCCACTTC
CASSYDRGVPREGQPHF
>.|TRBD2|TRBJ2-3|TRBV7-8
TGTGCCAGCAGCCCTCGTGATGCGGGACTAGCGGGCAGAGATACGCAGTATTTT
CASSPRDAGLAGRDTQYF
>.|TRBD1|TRBJ2-3|TRBV5-1
TGCGCCAGCAGCTTGACAGGGGGCGCAGATACGCAGTATTTT
CASSLTGGADTQYF
>.|TRBD1|TRBJ2-1|TRBV24-1
TGTGCCACCAGTGATTCTACGGGCAGGGGGCGAAATGAGCAGTTCTTC
CATSDSTGRGRNEQFF
>few|.|TRBJ1-3|TRBV27
TGTGCCAGCAGCTCCCTTGGGCCGACAGGTCCCGGAAACACCATATATTTT
CASSSLGPTGPGNTIYF
>few|.|TRBJ2-3|TRBV15
TGTGCCACCAGCAGAGGTTTGACCGAGCGGTTGTATTTT
CATSRGLTERLYF
>.|.|TRBJ2-2|TRBV7-2
TGTGCCAGCAGCTTAGGAGAGGAACAGGGCAACACCGGGGAGCTGTTTTTT
CASSLGEEQGNTGELFF
>once|.|TRBJ1-1|TRBV18
TGTGCCAGCTCACCACCGTCTTTGGGCAGGAACACTGAAGCTTTCTTT
CASSPPSLGRNTEAFF
>.|.|TRBJ2-1|TRBV5-1
TGCGCCAGCACCGGGAGACAGAACTACAATGAGCAGTTCTTC
CASTGRQNYNEQFF
>.|.|TRBJ2-5|TRBV18
TGTGCCAGCTCACCGGTGCCCAGCGGAAGTCTTCAAGAGACCCAGTACTTC
CASSPVPSGSLQETQYF
>.|.|TRBJ1-4|TRBV27
TGTGCCAGCAGTTCCGAGGGGGTCTGGGAAAAACTGTTTTTT
CASSSEGVWEKLFF